The 15 T cell receptor beta chains below all came from one sample that was sequenced in a study of blood T cell repertoires in COVID-19. The protocol was immunoSEQ multiplex PCR, while the TCRdb copy is restricted to in-frame clones and leaves out a portion. Of around 250,000 clones detected, more than 65% appear once; the ten largest clones hold around 4.4%. The sequencing sample was made of peripheral blood. These receptors all come from a man aged 50-59 years with active or convalescent COVID-19.

The chain employs TRBV6-6 and TRBJ1-1, with TRBD1 matching over 8 bases. The CDR3 spans 14 residues. V trimming: 5 bases; J trimming: 0 bases; junction bases outside the gene matches: 2. CDR1 is MNHNY, CDR2 SVGAGI, per germline (reference sequence). CDR3 amino acids: CASSQTGVNTEAFF. CDR3 DNA sequence: TGTGCCAGCAGTCAGACAGGGGTGAACACTGAAGCTTTCTTT.

The chain employs TRBV20-1 and TRBJ1-6; D might be TRBD1 (6 bases). Germline V gene data show CDR1 as DFQATT and CDR2 as SNEGSKA (reference sequence). The CDR3 runs to 13 residues. V shed 4 bases and J shed 7 bases, with 11 bases lying between them. CDR3 DNA: TGCAGTGCTACTGACGGGACAAATTCACCCCTCCACTTT. It is translated as CSATDGTNSPLHF.

This clone was detected a few times. The genes are TRBV30 and TRBJ2-1, with 11 bases aligning to TRBD2. V gave up 5 bases and J gave up 9 bases; unmatched junction bases: 15. In germline, CDR1 is GTSNPN, CDR2 SVGIG (reference sequence). The CDR3 loop spans 16 amino acids. The CDR3, as DNA: TGTGCCTGGCTCCCCGGGATAGCGGGGGGGCCGGGTGAGCAGTTCTTC. This encodes CAWLPGIAGGPGEQFF.

The V call is TRBV19, the J call TRBJ1-1, with D possibly matching TRBD1 (6 bases). Trimming took off 6 bases at V and 0 bases at J, with 14 bases between the two ends. The germline CDR1 and CDR2 sequences are LNHDA and SQIVND (reference sequence). CDR3 length equals 15 residues. The CDR3 is CASRIFGQLNTEAFF. The CDR3 DNA reads TGTGCCAGTAGAATCTTCGGACAGTTGAACACTGAAGCTTTCTTT. The variable domain in full, with the rest retrieved from reference TRBV19 and TRBJ1-1, is DGGITQSPKYLFRKEGQNVTLSCEQNLNHDAMYWYRQDPGQGLRLIYYSQIVNDFQKGDIAEGYSVSREKKESFPLTVTSAQKNPTAFYLCASRIFGQLNTEAFFGQGTRLTVV.

CDR3 bases: TGTGCCTGGAGTTCTCGGACAGTAGTGAACACTGAAGCTTTCTTT. Amino acids: CAWSSRTVVNTEAFF. The rearrangement joins TRBV30 to TRBJ1-1; D is perhaps TRBD1 (6 bases). Germline lookup yields CDR1 GTSNPN and CDR2 SVGIG (reference sequence). Trimming shortened V by 2 bases and J by 0 bases, and 13 bases separated the two germline ends. The CDR3 is 15 amino acids.

This clone has just a few counts. The chain has TRBV5-5 and TRBJ1-4; 8 bases match TRBD1. Trimming at V came to 0 bases and at J to 6 bases, leaving 1 base not matched to a gene. Germline CDR1 SGHKS, CDR2 YYEKEE (reference sequence). The CDR3 runs to 14 residues. This CDR3 is CASSLGQGYEKLFF. The CDR3 DNA reads as TGTGCCAGCAGCTTGGGACAGGGGTATGAAAAACTGTTTTTT. The whole variable domain, remainder taken from reference TRBV5-5 and TRBJ1-4, is DAGVTQSPTHLIKTRGQQVTLRCSPISGHKSVSWYQQVLGQGPQFIFQYYEKEERGRGNFPDRFSARQFPNYSSELNVNALLLGDSALYLCASSLGQGYEKLFFGSGTQLSVL.

In this sample, this clone turned up many times. The chain links TRBV18 to TRBJ1-1, with 7 bases matching TRBD1. J was trimmed by 1 base and V by 3 bases; bases with no gene match: 5. The CDR3 contains 15 residues. CDR1 is KGHSH and CDR2 is LQKENI in the germline V gene. CDR3 amino acids: CASSPTGFGNTEAFF. The CDR3 nucleotides read TGTGCCAGCTCACCGACAGGGTTTGGGAACACTGAAGCTTTCTTT.

The rearrangement joins TRBV5-1 to TRBJ1-1, with 7 bases aligning to TRBD1. Trimming took 7 bases from V and 1 from J; bases not matched to a gene: 10. Germline CDR1 reads SGHRS; CDR2 reads YFSETQ. The CDR3 length is 15 residues. CDR3 DNA: TGCGCCAGCGCGAGAGGGGGCCGGGGGAACACTGAAGCTTTCTTT. Translation gives CASARGGRGNTEAFF.

This rearrangement joins TRBV5-1 to TRBJ1-3; 10 nucleotides match TRBD1. The CDR3 sequence is 16 residues long. Germline CDR1 SGHRS, CDR2 YFSETQ. J was trimmed by 2 bases and V by 1 base; bases with no gene match: 3. The CDR3 loop is CASSLTDRGTGNTIYF. The CDR3 nucleotides read TGCGCCAGCAGCTTGACGGACAGGGGGACTGGAAACACCATATATTTT.

This sequence joins TRBV5-1 and TRBJ2-7, with D possibly being TRBD1 (6 bases). This CDR3 has 15 residues. Looked up from germline, CDR1 is SGHRS and CDR2 is YFSETQ. Between the trimmed V and J ends, which lost 4 bases and 4 bases, there was a span of 18 bases. The CDR3, as DNA: TGCGCCAGCAGCGGCAAACAGGGCCAGGGGTACGAGCAGTACTTC. Translation: CASSGKQGQGYEQYF.

This clone has just one count. This sequence joins TRBV28 and TRBJ1-2; TRBD1 aligns across 7 bases. CDR3 size: 15 residues. V shed 6 bases, J shed 3 bases, and the junction held 10 bases outside the gene matches. Germline V gene sequence: CDR1 MDHEN, CDR2 SYDVKM. The CDR3 here is CASSQPRTGHYGYTF. CDR3 coding DNA: TGTGCCAGCAGCCAACCTAGGACAGGACACTATGGCTACACCTTC.

The genes are TRBV18 and TRBJ1-1; perhaps TRBD1 as D (5 bases). Trimming shortened V by 3 bases and J by 2 bases, and 13 bases separated the two germline ends. The CDR3 runs 15 residues. Germline-derived CDR1 and CDR2 are KGHSH and LQKENI. The CDR3 nucleotides are TGTGCCAGCTCACCGGGTGGGGCCAGTAACACTGAAGCTTTCTTT. This codes for CASSPGGASNTEAFF.

The chain carries TRBV19 and TRBJ2-2; 9 positions match TRBD1. The germline gives CDR1 LNHDA, CDR2 SQIVND (reference sequence). This CDR3 spans 17 amino acids. Trimming at V came to 5 bases and at J to 2 bases, leaving 9 bases not matched to a gene. The CDR3 loop is CASSFGPGQGNTGELFF. For the CDR3, the DNA is TGTGCCAGTAGTTTCGGGCCGGGACAGGGCAACACCGGGGAGCTGTTTTTT.

The chain carries TRBV30 and TRBJ1-2; D uncertain. The V end lost 1 base, the J end lost 4 bases, and 4 bases lay between the germline ends. The germline CDR1 and CDR2 sequences are GTSNPN and SVGIG (reference sequence). The CDR3 contains 11 residues. The CDR3 here is CAWSARYGYTF. CDR3 in DNA: TGTGCCTGGAGTGCCCGCTATGGCTACACCTTC.

The V call is TRBV7-2, the J call TRBJ1-6; possible D gene TRBD1, 5 bases. There are 13 residues in the CDR3. The germline V gene has CDR1 SGHTA and CDR2 FQGNSA. Deletions cut 5 bases from V and 14 bases from J, with 16 bases between. CDR3 DNA: TGTGCCAGCAGCCCGGAGCCAGGGATGGCCCTCCACTTT. This gives the protein CASSPEPGMALHF.